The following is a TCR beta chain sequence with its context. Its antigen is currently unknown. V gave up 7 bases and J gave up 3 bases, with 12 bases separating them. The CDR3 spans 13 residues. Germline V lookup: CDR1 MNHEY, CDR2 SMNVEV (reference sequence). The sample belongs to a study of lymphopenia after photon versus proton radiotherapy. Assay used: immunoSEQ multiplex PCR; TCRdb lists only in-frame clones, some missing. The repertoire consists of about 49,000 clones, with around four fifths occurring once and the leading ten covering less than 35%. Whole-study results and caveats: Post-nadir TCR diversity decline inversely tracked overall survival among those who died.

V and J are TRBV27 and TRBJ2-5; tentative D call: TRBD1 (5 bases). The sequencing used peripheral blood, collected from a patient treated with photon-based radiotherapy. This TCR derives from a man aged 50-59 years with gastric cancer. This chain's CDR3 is CASTPTEKETQYF. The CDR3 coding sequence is TGTGCCAGCACCCCGACAGAGAAAGAGACCCAGTACTTC.